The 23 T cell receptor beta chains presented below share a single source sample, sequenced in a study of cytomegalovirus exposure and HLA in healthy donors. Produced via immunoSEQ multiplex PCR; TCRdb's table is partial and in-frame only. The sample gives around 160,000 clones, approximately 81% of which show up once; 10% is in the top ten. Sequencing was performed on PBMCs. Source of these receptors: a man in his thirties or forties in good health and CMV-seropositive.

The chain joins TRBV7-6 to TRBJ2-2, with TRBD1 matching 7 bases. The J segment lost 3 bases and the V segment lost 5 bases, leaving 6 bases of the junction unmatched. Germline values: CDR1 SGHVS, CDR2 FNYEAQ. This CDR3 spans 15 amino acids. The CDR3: CASSKDRSYTGELFF. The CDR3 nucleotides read TGTGCCAGCAGCAAGGACAGGTCCTACACCGGGGAGCTGTTTTTT.

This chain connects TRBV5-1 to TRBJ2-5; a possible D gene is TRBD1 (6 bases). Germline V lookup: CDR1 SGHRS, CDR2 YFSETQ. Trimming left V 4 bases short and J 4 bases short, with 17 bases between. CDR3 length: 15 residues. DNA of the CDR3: TGCGCCAGCAGCCCATTACAGGGTTCGGCAGAGACCCAGTACTTC. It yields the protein CASSPLQGSAETQYF.

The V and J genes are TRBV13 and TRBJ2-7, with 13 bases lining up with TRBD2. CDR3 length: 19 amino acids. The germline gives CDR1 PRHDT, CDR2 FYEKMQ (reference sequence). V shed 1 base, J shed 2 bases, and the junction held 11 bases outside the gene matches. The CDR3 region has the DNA TGTGCCAGCAGCTTAGAGGGGTACCGACTAGCGGGAGGCACCTACGAGCAGTACTTC. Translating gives CASSLEGYRLAGGTYEQYF.

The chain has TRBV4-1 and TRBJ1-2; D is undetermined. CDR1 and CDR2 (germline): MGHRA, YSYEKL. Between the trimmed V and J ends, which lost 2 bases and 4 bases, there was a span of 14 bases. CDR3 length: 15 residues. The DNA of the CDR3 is TGCGCCAGCAGCCAACTCGCGACACCTCGCTATGGCTACACCTTC. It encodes CASSQLATPRYGYTF.

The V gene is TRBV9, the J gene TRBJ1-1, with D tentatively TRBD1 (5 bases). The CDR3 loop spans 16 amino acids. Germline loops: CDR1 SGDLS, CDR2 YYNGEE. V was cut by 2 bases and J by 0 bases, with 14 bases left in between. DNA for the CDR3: TGTGCCAGCAGCGTCGGTGTGGGACTCTTGAACACTGAAGCTTTCTTT. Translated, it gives CASSVGVGLLNTEAFF.

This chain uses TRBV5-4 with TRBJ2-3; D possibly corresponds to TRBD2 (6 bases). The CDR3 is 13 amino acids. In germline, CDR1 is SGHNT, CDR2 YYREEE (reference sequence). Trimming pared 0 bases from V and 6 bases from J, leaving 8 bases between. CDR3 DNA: TGTGCCAGCAGCTTGGGCGGGGCGGATACGCAGTATTTT. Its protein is CASSLGGADTQYF.

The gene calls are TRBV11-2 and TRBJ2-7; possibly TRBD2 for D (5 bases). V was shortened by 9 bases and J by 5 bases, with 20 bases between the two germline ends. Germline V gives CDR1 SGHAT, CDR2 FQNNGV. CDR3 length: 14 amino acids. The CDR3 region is CASTSYRGLHEQYF. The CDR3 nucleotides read TGTGCCAGTACCTCCTACCGAGGGCTCCACGAGCAGTACTTC.

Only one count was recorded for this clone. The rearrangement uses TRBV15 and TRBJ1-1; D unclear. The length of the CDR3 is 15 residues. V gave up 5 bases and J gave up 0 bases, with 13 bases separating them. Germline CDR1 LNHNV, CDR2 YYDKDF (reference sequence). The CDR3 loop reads CATSSHSEVNTEAFF. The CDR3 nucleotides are TGTGCCACCAGCTCCCATTCGGAGGTGAACACTGAAGCTTTCTTT. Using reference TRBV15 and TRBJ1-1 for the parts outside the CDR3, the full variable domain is DAMVIQNPRYQVTQFGKPVTLSCSQTLNHNVMYWYQQKSSQAPKLLFHYYDKDFNNEADTPDNFQSRRPNTSFCFLDIRSPGLGDTAMYLCATSSHSEVNTEAFFGQGTRLTVV.

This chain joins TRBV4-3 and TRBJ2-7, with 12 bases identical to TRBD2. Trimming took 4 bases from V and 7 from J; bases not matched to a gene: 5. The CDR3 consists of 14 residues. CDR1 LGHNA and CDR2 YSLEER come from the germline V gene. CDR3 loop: CASSPSGGAREQYF. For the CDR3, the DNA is TGCGCCAGCAGCCCTAGCGGGGGGGCCAGAGAGCAGTACTTC.

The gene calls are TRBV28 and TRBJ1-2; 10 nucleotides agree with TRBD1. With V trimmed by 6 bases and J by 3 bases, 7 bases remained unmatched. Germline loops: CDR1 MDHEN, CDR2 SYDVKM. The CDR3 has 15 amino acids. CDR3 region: CASSQGTGADYGYTF. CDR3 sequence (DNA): TGTGCCAGCAGCCAGGGGACAGGGGCGGACTATGGCTACACCTTC.

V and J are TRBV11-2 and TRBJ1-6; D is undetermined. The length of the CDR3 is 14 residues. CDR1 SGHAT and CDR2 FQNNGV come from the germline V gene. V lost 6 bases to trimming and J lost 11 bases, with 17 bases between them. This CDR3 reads CASSWRQWETPLHF. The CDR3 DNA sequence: TGTGCCAGCAGTTGGCGACAATGGGAGACACCCCTCCACTTT.

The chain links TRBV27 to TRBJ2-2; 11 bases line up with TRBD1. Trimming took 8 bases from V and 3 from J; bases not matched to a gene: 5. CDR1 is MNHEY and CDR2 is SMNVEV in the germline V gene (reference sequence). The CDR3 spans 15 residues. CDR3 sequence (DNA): TGTGCCAGCCGCCGGGACAGGGGGGACACCGGGGAGCTGTTTTTT. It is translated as CASRRDRGDTGELFF.

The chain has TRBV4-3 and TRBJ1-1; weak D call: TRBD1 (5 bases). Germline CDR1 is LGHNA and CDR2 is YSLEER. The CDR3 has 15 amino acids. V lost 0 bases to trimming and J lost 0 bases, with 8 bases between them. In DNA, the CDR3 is TGCGCCAGCAGCCAAGATTCAGGGATGAACACTGAAGCTTTCTTT. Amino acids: CASSQDSGMNTEAFF.

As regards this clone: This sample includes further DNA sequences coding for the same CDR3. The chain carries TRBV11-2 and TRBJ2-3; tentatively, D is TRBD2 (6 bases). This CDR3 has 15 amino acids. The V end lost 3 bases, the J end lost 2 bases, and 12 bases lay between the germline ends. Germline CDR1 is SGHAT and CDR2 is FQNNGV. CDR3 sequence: CASSLEGRITDTQYF. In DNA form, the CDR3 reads TGTGCCAGCAGCTTGGAGGGGCGGATCACAGATACGCAGTATTTT.

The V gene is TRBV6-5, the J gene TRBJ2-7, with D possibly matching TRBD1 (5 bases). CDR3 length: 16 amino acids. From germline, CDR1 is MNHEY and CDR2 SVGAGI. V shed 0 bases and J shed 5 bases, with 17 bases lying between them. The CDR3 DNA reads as TGTGCCAGCAGTTACTCCCCAGGGCCGAGCAGCCACGAGCAGTACTTC. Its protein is CASSYSPGPSSHEQYF.

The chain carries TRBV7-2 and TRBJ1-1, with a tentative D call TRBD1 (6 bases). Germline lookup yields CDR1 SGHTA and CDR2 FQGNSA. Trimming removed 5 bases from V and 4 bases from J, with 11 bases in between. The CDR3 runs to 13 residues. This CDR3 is CASSQGQSTEAFF. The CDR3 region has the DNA TGTGCCAGCAGCCAAGGACAGTCCACTGAAGCTTTCTTT.

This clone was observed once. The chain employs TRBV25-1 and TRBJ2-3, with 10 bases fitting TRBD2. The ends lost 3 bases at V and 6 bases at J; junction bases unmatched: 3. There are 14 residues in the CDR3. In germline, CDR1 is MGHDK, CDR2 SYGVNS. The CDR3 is CASSELAGADTQYF. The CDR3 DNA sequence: TGTGCCAGCAGTGAGCTAGCGGGAGCGGATACGCAGTATTTT.

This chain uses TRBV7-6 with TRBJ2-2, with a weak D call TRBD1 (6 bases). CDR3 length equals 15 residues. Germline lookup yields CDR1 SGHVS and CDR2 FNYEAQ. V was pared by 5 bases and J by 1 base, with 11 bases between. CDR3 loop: CASSPRTVNTGELFF. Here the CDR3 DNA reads TGTGCCAGCAGCCCCCGGACAGTGAACACCGGGGAGCTGTTTTTT. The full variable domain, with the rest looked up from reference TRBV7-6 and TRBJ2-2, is GAGVSQSPRYKVTKRGQDVALRCDPISGHVSLYWYRQALGQGPEFLTYFNYEAQQDKSGLPNDRFSAERPEGSISTLTIQRTEQRDSAMYRCASSPRTVNTGELFFGEGSRLTVL.

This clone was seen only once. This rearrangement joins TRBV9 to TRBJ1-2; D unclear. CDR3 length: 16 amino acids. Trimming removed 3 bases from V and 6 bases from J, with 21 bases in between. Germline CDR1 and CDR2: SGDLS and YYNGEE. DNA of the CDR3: TGTGCCAGCAGCGGAGATCCGGGCCAATGGGGAGATGGCTACACCTTC. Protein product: CASSGDPGQWGDGYTF.

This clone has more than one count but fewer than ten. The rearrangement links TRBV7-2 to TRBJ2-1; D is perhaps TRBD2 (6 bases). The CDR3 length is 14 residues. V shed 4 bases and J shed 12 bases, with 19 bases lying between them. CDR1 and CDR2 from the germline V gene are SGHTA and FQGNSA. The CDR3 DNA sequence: TGTGCCAGCAGCTCCGGGACTCATTCAATGTGGCAGTTCTTC. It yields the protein CASSSGTHSMWQFF. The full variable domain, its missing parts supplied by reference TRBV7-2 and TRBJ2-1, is GAGVSQSPSNKVTEKGKDVELRCDPISGHTALYWYRQSLGQGLEFLIYFQGNSAPDKSGLPSDRFSAERTGGSVSTLTIQRTQQEDSAVYLCASSSGTHSMWQFFGPGTRLTVL.

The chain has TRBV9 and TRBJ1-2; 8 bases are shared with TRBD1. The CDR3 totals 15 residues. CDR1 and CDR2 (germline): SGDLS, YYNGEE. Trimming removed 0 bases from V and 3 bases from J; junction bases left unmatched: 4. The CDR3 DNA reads TGTGCCAGCAGCGTAGCCCCGGACAGGGACTATGGCTACACCTTC. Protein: CASSVAPDRDYGYTF.

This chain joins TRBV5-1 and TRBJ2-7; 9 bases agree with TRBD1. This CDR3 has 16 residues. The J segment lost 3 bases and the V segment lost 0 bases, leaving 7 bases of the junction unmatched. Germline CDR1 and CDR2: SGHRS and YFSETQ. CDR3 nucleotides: TGCGCCAGCAGCTTGGCCCGGGACAGGGCAATCTACGAGCAGTACTTC. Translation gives CASSLARDRAIYEQYF.

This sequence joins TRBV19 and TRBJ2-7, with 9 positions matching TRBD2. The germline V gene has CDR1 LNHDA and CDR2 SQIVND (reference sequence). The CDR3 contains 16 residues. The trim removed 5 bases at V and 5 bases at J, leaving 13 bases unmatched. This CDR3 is CASSPSRGAGGHEQYF. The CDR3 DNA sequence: TGTGCCAGTAGTCCTTCCCGAGGAGCGGGGGGCCACGAGCAGTACTTC.